What follows are 2 T cell receptor beta chains derived from one specimen sequenced in a study of shared clonotypes between healthy human individuals. TCRdb's copy holds only in-frame clones and misses some; the assay was immunoSEQ multiplex PCR. The repertoire holds some 790,000 clones, around 70% seen once, with under 2% in the top ten. Sequencing input: memory CD4+ T cells sorted from blood. The sample's subset: CD45RA-negative fraction. The receptors derive from a woman aged 30 to 39 in good health.

V and J are TRBV5-1 and TRBJ2-5; D ambiguous. Trimming took 4 bases from V and 4 from J, leaving 20 bases between them. The germline gives CDR1 SGHRS, CDR2 YFSETQ. The CDR3 is made up of 16 amino acids. CDR3 loop: CASSNPRPQAPETQYF. For the CDR3, the DNA is TGCGCCAGCAGCAATCCCCGACCCCAGGCCCCAGAGACCCAGTACTTC.

The V and J genes are TRBV7-9 and TRBJ2-2; 7 nucleotides line up with TRBD1. J gave up 4 bases and V 6 bases, and 11 bases lay outside the gene matches. This CDR3 spans 16 amino acids. Germline CDR1 SEHNR, CDR2 FQNEAQ (reference sequence). The chain's CDR3 is CASRYRDSDPTGELFF. CDR3 DNA sequence: TGTGCCAGCAGGTACCGGGACAGTGATCCCACCGGGGAGCTGTTTTTT.